The clone carrying this T cell receptor beta chain was counted a few times. Its matching antigen is unknown. There were TCR beta CDR3 regions amplified from RNA transcripts. HTBI primers were employed in a first-round RT-PCR of the TCR CDR3. TCRdb itself ran the multiplex PCR reads through MiXCR, one entry per CDR3 protein. The data show around 450,000 distinct CDR3 sequences, 15% to 19% seen once. The sample originates from a study of T cells in Graves' hyperthyroidism and ophthalmopathy. Study as a whole: At initial diagnosis, before any treatment had begun, peripheral blood was obtained. Study conclusions and caveats: Before onset, by a median of 6.5 months, the model predicted ophthalmopathy.

A patient was excluded if there was uncontrolled infection, other autoimmune disease, pregnancy or lactation. Sequencing was carried out using blood. The TCR originated in a woman aged 18-29 years with Graves' hyperthyroidism.

The CDR3: CSVIEGNRGQGPQHF. The CDR3 DNA reads TGCAGCGTAATTGAGGGCAACAGGGGGCAGGGGCCCCAGCATTTT. The chain is built from TRBV29-1 and TRBJ1-5; 9 positions match TRBD1. This CDR3 comprises 15 residues. CDR1 is SQVTM and CDR2 is ANQGSEA in the germline V gene. With 6 bases clipped from V and 9 bases from J, the junction kept 15 bases outside the gene matches. Full variable domain (outside the CDR3, taken from reference TRBV29-1 and TRBJ1-5): SAVISQKPSRDICQRGTSLTIQCQVDSQVTMMFWYRQQPGQSLTLIATANQGSEATYESGFVIDKFPISRPNLTFSTLTVSNMSPEDSSIYLCSVIEGNRGQGPQHFGDGTRLSIL.